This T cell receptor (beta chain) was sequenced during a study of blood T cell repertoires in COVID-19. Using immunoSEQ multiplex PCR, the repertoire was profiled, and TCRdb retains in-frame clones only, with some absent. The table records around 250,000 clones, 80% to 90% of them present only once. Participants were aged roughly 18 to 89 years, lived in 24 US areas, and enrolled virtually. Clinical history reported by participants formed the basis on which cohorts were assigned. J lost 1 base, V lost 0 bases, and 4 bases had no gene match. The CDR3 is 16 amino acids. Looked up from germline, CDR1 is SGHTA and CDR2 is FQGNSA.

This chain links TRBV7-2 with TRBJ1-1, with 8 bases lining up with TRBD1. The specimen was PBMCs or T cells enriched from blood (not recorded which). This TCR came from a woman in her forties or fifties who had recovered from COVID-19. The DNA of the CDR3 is TGTGCCAGCAGCTTAGCACAGGGGGACCAGAACACTGAAGCTTTCTTT. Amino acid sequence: CASSLAQGDQNTEAFF. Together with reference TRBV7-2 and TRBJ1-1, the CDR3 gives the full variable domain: GAGVSQSPSNKVTEKGKDVELRCDPISGHTALYWYRQSLGQGLEFLIYFQGNSAPDKSGLPSDRFSAERTGGSVSTLTIQRTQQEDSAVYLCASSLAQGDQNTEAFFGQGTRLTVV.